Here is one T cell receptor (beta chain) with its context. This clone's antigen is unknown. The sample holds no much larger clone one base away, and base qualities are not on file. Ophthalmopathy patients had moderately to severely active disease, Clinical Activity Score of at least 3, NOSPECS grade of at least 4, and duration under 3 months. Patients with uncontrolled infections, other autoimmune diseases, pregnancy or lactation were excluded. Diagnoses were based on clinical symptoms, serum thyroxine and TRAb, thyroid ultrasound and orbital computed tomography. PBMCs were isolated from 7.5 to 10 ml of fresh peripheral blood by Ficoll-Paque density gradient centrifugation. Trizol reagent was used to extract total RNA, and RNA quality was then checked on an Agilent 2100 Bioanalyzer. The sample originates from a study of T cells in Graves' hyperthyroidism and ophthalmopathy (dated by TCRdb to about 2019). Regarding the complete study: Peripheral blood samples were taken at initial diagnosis, before any treatment was given. Following sampling, methimazole starting at 30 mg daily was given to hyperthyroidism patients, and high-dose intravenous methylprednisolone was given to ophthalmopathy patients. To identify distinguishing TCR V-J signatures, a discovery cohort of 100 or so patients was used, comprising 43 with Graves' ophthalmopathy and about 59 with stable Graves' hyperthyroidism. The 95 to 100 discovery patients were divided at random into training and test sets in a 7:3 ratio. Whether ophthalmopathy could be predicted prospectively was tested in an independent validation cohort made up of under 20 hyperthyroidism patients plus 17 patients who later progressed to ophthalmopathy. The study also compared thyroid tissue and blood T-cell repertoires from roughly six Graves' hyperthyroidism patients. According to the paper, TCR Vbeta CDR3 sequencing was carried out on over 130 peripheral blood samples, which came from more than 40 ophthalmopathy, under 80 hyperthyroidism and approximately 17 progressor patients.

V is shortened by 4 bases, J by 9 bases, and the region joining them spans 11 bases. Looking up the germline V gene yields CDR1 SQVTM and CDR2 ANQGSEA. The CDR3 measures 11 amino acids from cysteine to phenylalanine. Left in the record is the CDR3 DNA by itself, 33 bases read in frame from the first base. The TCR beta CDR3 regions were amplified from the RNA transcripts. The first round of RT-PCR for the TCR CDR3 was performed with the HTBI primer set and the Qiagen OneStep RT-PCR kit. A second multiplex PCR round built the libraries, followed by size selection and purification. Paired-end sequencing of the libraries was performed with 100 bp reads on an Illumina HiSeq2000. The authors' analysis ran thus. SOAPnuke was used to process the raw data, throwing out any read that contained adapters or uncalled bases, had a mean Phred below 15, or lacked an exact constant-primer or identifier match. High-quality paired reads were merged with COPE v1.2.5, and unique nucleotide sequences were defined as clonotypes. MiTCR v1.1 was used to align clonotypes to the IMGT TRBV, TRBD and TRBJ reference segments. Only V-J combinations with frequency above 0.0001, covering 99.2% of repertoires, were analysed. The TCS score was defined as the ratio of F50 (clonal expansion) to E x V (chaos), calculated using BLOSUM62-based TCRdist between CDR3 peptides within each V-J. Welch's t-statistics and random forest reduced around 550 V-J features to roughly 13, which were used in a naive Bayes classifier (R e1071). The public reads were run again by TCRdb, first through fastp at Q25 and then through MiXCR, and only productive beta chains were kept. Rows merge per CDR3 protein into single entries with the most common DNA and genes. TCRdb's processing, not the authors' own work, is the source of the V and J calls. For this sample the table gives 560,000 or so distinct CDR3 sequences, of which 15% to 20% were detected only once. The ten largest make up about half of the sample.

General findings and caveats noted by the study authors: A 13 V-J signature model separated ophthalmopathy from stable hyperthyroidism, with 87.88% sensitivity and around 84% specificity in cross-validation and 80%/75% in testing. No statistical method was used to fix the sample size in advance, and group allocation was not hidden from the investigators. Most expanded thyroid clonotypes (frequency above 0.001) were also detected in blood, suggesting blood repertoires may reflect thyroid immune responses. In validation, the model predicted progression to ophthalmopathy a median of roughly 6.5 months before onset, with roughly 68% sensitivity and 72.22% specificity.

The receptor was isolated from a man in his forties with Graves' ophthalmopathy. The sequenced sample consisted of blood. The chain uses TRBV29-1 and TRBJ2-3, with TRBD2 tentatively as D gene (5 bases match). The CDR3 protein: CSVGPGETQYF. The DNA sequence reads TGCAGCGTTGGTCCTGGGGAGACGCAGTATTTT.